This TCR beta chain was sequenced in a study of response to subunit inactivated influenza vaccine. Study results and limitations: The authors suggested that few new T cells are recruited per seasonal influenza vaccination.

TCRdb processed the RT-PCR reads anew with MiXCR; each CDR3 protein has one entry. Seen here are some 850,000 distinct CDR3 sequences, approximately 17% observed once, and the top ten hold approximately 11%. Turning to this clonotype: Its target is unknown.

This CDR3 contains 16 residues. The germline V gene encodes CDR1 MGHRA and CDR2 YSYEKL. V gave up 0 bases and J gave up 1 base, with 11 bases separating them. J is TRBJ2-3 and V is TRBV4-1, with a possible D match to TRBD2 (5 bases). This specimen consisted of PBMCs from blood, obtained about 5 days after vaccination. This TCR derives from a man in his fifties who received an inactivated influenza vaccine. The CDR3 here is CASSQEVAGRTDTQYF. CDR3 DNA sequence: TGCGCCAGCAGCCAAGAAGTCGCGGGTCGCACAGATACGCAGTATTTT.